These 9 T cell receptor beta chains share one sample of origin, sequenced in a study of shared clonotypes between healthy human individuals. This table comes from immunoSEQ multiplex PCR, and its TCRdb copy is limited to in-frame clones, with some not included. The sample has hundreds of thousands of clones, under 80% seen once. The material sequenced was memory CD4+ T cells sorted from blood. Noted subset: CD45RA-negative fraction. All receptors come from a woman aged 25 to 39 in good health.

The chain has TRBV19 and TRBJ2-5, with D perhaps TRBD1 or TRBD2 (6 bases each). CDR1 and CDR2 from the germline V gene are LNHDA and SQIVND (reference sequence). With 3 bases removed from V and 5 bases from J, the gap between germline ends came to 13 bases. The length of the CDR3 is 14 residues. This CDR3 is CASSIWGAGETQYF. The CDR3, as DNA: TGTGCCAGTAGTATCTGGGGGGCGGGTGAGACCCAGTACTTC.

CDR3 loop: CASRPGQPSNQPQHF. The CDR3, as DNA: TGTGCCAGCAGACCGGGACAGCCTAGCAATCAGCCCCAGCATTTT. The chain uses TRBV28 and TRBJ1-5, with 7 bases identical to TRBD1. The CDR3 has 15 amino acids. Looked up from germline, CDR1 is MDHEN and CDR2 is SYDVKM. V shed 6 bases, J shed 0 bases, and the junction held 5 bases outside the gene matches.

The V call is TRBV5-5, the J call TRBJ1-2; 8 bases match TRBD1. The germline CDR1 and CDR2 sequences are SGHKS and YYEKEE (reference sequence). The V gene end was trimmed by 4 bases and the J gene end by 4 bases; junction bases not matched to a gene: 9. The CDR3 extends over 15 amino acids. The CDR3 coding sequence is TGTGCCAGCAGCCGTACGTCCGGACAGGGCTATGGCTACACCTTC. Translating gives CASSRTSGQGYGYTF. Variable domain in full (rest from reference TRBV5-5 and TRBJ1-2): DAGVTQSPTHLIKTRGQQVTLRCSPISGHKSVSWYQQVLGQGPQFIFQYYEKEERGRGNFPDRFSARQFPNYSSELNVNALLLGDSALYLCASSRTSGQGYGYTFGSGTRLTVV.

V usage is TRBV29-1 and J usage is TRBJ1-1; 8 bases are a match to TRBD1. Germline CDR1 reads SQVTM; CDR2 reads ANQGSEA. The V gene end was trimmed by 5 bases and the J gene end by 3 bases; junction bases not matched to a gene: 8. The CDR3 is 14 residues long. The CDR3 loop reads CSVLSMTGDTEAFF. The CDR3 nucleotides are TGCAGCGTTCTGTCGATGACAGGGGACACTGAAGCTTTCTTT.

The CDR3 region is CASSLQTRRDTQYF. DNA of the CDR3: TGTGCCAGCAGTTTACAAACTCGACGAGATACGCAGTATTTT. This chain connects TRBV27 to TRBJ2-3; no clear D. Germline V gene lookup returns CDR1 MNHEY and CDR2 SMNVEV (reference sequence). CDR3 length equals 14 residues. Trimming left V 2 bases short and J 5 bases short, with 11 bases between.

The CDR3 region is CASSFSGLEWGETQYF. CDR3 DNA: TGCGCCAGCAGCTTTAGCGGACTAGAGTGGGGAGAGACCCAGTACTTC. The V gene is TRBV5-1, the J gene TRBJ2-5; 7 nucleotides agree with TRBD2. With V trimmed by 2 bases and J by 4 bases, 11 bases remained unmatched. In germline, CDR1 is SGHRS, CDR2 YFSETQ. CDR3 length equals 16 residues.

The chain couples TRBV11-2 to TRBJ2-7; D gene unclear. The length of the CDR3 is 19 residues. The V gene lost 5 bases and the J gene lost 0 bases, with 26 bases spanning the gap. CDR1 and CDR2 from the germline V gene are SGHAT and FQNNGV. CDR3 coding DNA: TGTGCCAGCAGCCGAAGGTTGGGTCGTCCCCAACTTATCTCCTACGAGCAGTACTTC. Translation: CASSRRLGRPQLISYEQYF.

The rearrangement links TRBV7-2 to TRBJ2-1; tentatively, D is TRBD1 (5 bases). V lost 4 bases, J lost 4 bases, and 20 bases lay in between. This CDR3 is 17 amino acids long. Germline CDR1 reads SGHTA; CDR2 reads FQGNSA. The CDR3 protein is CASSSQGVPMGYNEQFF. In DNA form, the CDR3 reads TGTGCCAGCAGCTCCCAAGGGGTCCCGATGGGGTACAATGAGCAGTTCTTC.

This clone was recorded a few times. V gene TRBV28 combines with J gene TRBJ2-1; maybe TRBD2 (6 bases). V was pared by 4 bases and J by 1 base, with 11 bases between. The CDR3 spans 15 residues. The germline gives CDR1 MDHEN, CDR2 SYDVKM. This CDR3 is CASSSGGRSYNEQFF. For the CDR3, the DNA is TGTGCCAGCAGTTCCGGGGGAAGGTCCTACAATGAGCAGTTCTTC.